These T cell receptor beta chains were read from a single sample in a study of blood T cell repertoires in COVID-19. Method: immunoSEQ multiplex PCR; TCRdb's copy keeps in-frame clones and lacks some. The data contain 90,000 to 120,000 clones, 88% of them singletons. Sequenced: peripheral blood. The source is a man aged 45 to 65 with active or convalescent COVID-19. The CDR3 runs from the conserved cysteine through the conserved F or W. The D gene is left open where the match is weak. Part of the rows lack a size; the others show once, few, many or a class for expanded clones.

d_gene,v_gene,j_gene,abundance,CDR3nt,CDR3aa
TRBD1,TRBV15,TRBJ1-3,.,TGTGCCACCAGCATCTCCGGGACAGGCTTTTCTGGAAACACCATATATTTT,CATSISGTGFSGNTIYF
.,TRBV28,TRBJ1-1,.,TGTGCCAGCAGTTCAGGGGTGGTCACTGAAGCTTTCTTT,CASSSGVVTEAFF
.,TRBV30,TRBJ1-4,.,TGTGCCTGGAGTGTACAGCTCGATGAAAAACTGTTTTTT,CAWSVQLDEKLFF
.,TRBV30,TRBJ1-5,once,TGTGCCTGGAGTGTACGAGGCAGAAGGAGCCAGCATTTT,CAWSVRGRRSQHF
TRBD2,TRBV29-1,TRBJ2-2,.,TGCAGCGGTGCTAGCGGGAGTTACACCGGGGAGCTGTTTTTT,CSGASGSYTGELFF
TRBD2,TRBV7-2,TRBJ2-7,once,TGTGCCAGCAGCTTAGCGTCGGGAGGGCCTCACGAGCAGTACTTC,CASSLASGGPHEQYF
.,TRBV7-2,TRBJ2-3,.,TGTGCCAGCAGCTTATCCAACCAGGGTCCCCCTTACACAGATACGCAGTATTTT,CASSLSNQGPPYTDTQYF
TRBD2,TRBV9,TRBJ2-5,.,TGTGCCAGCAGCGCCGGGACTAGCGGGTCCCAAGAGACCCAGTACTTC,CASSAGTSGSQETQYF
TRBD2,TRBV18,TRBJ2-2,.,TGTGCCAGCTCACCCGGGACTATGAACACCGGGGAGCTGTTTTTT,CASSPGTMNTGELFF
.,TRBV6-5,TRBJ1-1,.,TGTGCCAGCAGGGGGGTAGGGGGCACTGAAGCTTTCTTT,CASRGVGGTEAFF
.,TRBV5-6,TRBJ1-4,.,TGTGCCAGCAGCTTACAGGCGGCTACTAATGAAAAACTGTTTTTT,CASSLQAATNEKLFF
TRBD1,TRBV5-1,TRBJ1-3,once,TGCGCCAGCAGCCCGGCGACAGGGCACAACACCATATATTTT,CASSPATGHNTIYF
TRBD1,TRBV2,TRBJ2-5,.,TGTGCCAGCAGTGTTACAGGGGGTGGCCTGGGGACCCAGTACTTC,CASSVTGGGLGTQYF
TRBD2,TRBV5-1,TRBJ2-1,.,TGCGCCAGCAGCTTGGACCTAGCGGCCCCCTACAATGAGCAGTTCTTC,CASSLDLAAPYNEQFF
.,TRBV3-1/TRBV3-2,TRBJ1-3,.,TGTGCCAGCAGCCCGGGACACCAAGCCTCTGGAAACACCATATATTTT,CASSPGHQASGNTIYF
TRBD1,TRBV12-3/TRBV12-4,TRBJ2-1,.,TGTGCCAGCAGACTTGAACCGGGACAGCTACAGTTCTTC,CASRLEPGQLQFF
.,TRBV28,TRBJ1-2,once,TGTGCCAGCACCCTAGGCGGGGGGTATGGCTACACCTTC,CASTLGGGYGYTF
.,TRBV2,TRBJ2-7,.,TGTGCCAGCAGACAGGGTTCAGGGTACGAGCAGTACTTC,CASRQGSGYEQYF
TRBD1,TRBV13,TRBJ2-7,.,TGTGCCAGCAGCTTAGGGCTTCCGGGACAGGGCGTTACAACCTTC,CASSLGLPGQGVTTF
.,TRBV28,TRBJ2-7,.,TGTGCCAGCAGTCCCTCTGACAGAACCGAGCAGTACTTC,CASSPSDRTEQYF
.,TRBV7-2,TRBJ2-1,once,TGTGCCAGCAGCTCGAGCGGAGAGCAGTTCTTC,CASSSSGEQFF
TRBD1,TRBV7-2,TRBJ1-2,once,TGTGCCAGCAGCCCGGACAGGGGGCGGGGCTACACCTTC,CASSPDRGRGYTF
.,TRBV12-3/TRBV12-4,TRBJ2-5,.,TGTGCCAGCGTCCGCGGAGAAGAGACCCAGTACTTC,CASVRGEETQYF
.,TRBV12-3/TRBV12-4,TRBJ1-1,.,TGTGCCACCGAGAGGAGGATGGGCACTGAAGCTTTCTTT,CATERRMGTEAFF
.,TRBV29-1,TRBJ2-2,.,TGCAGCGTTGATAGGGGTCAGACCGGGGAGCTGTTTTTT,CSVDRGQTGELFF
TRBD1,TRBV19,TRBJ2-7,.,TGTGCCAGTAGTATGACAGGGGAGTACGAGCAGTACTTC,CASSMTGEYEQYF
TRBD2,TRBV5-8,TRBJ2-2,few,TGTGCCAGCAGCCTGCCAGGCGGGGGGAACACCGGGGAGCTGTTTTTT,CASSLPGGGNTGELFF
TRBD2,TRBV6-6,TRBJ2-1,.,TGTGCCAGCAGCCCTCGCCTAGCGGGAGTGTTCAATGAGCAGTTCTTC,CASSPRLAGVFNEQFF
TRBD2,TRBV6-5,TRBJ2-7,.,TGTGCCAGCCAACGAGGCGCGGGAGTGAACTACGAGCAGTACTTC,CASQRGAGVNYEQYF
TRBD2,TRBV28,TRBJ2-7,.,TGTGCCAGCAGTTTCGGACTAGCGAGCGAGCAGTACTTC,CASSFGLASEQYF
TRBD1,TRBV4-1,TRBJ2-7,.,TGCGCCAGCAGCCAAGATAGACAGGGAATCTACGAGCAGTACTTC,CASSQDRQGIYEQYF
.,TRBV30,TRBJ2-5,.,TGTGCCTGGAGTTGGAGCAGACAAGAGACCCAGTACTTC,CAWSWSRQETQYF
.,TRBV21-1,TRBJ1-5,.,TGTGCCAGCAGCGCAAACAAAGGGGACTCGGTAATAGGTCTCAATCAGCCCCAGCATTTT,CASSANKGDSVIGLNQPQHF
TRBD2,TRBV27,TRBJ2-7,.,TGTGCCAGCAGTTTATCGTCTAGCGGGAGTTCGCACGAGCAGTACTTC,CASSLSSSGSSHEQYF
TRBD1,TRBV9,TRBJ2-5,few,TGTGCCAGCAGCAAAACCGGGACAGGGGTACTTAAAGAGACCCAGTACTTC,CASSKTGTGVLKETQYF
.,TRBV7-2,TRBJ1-6,.,TGTGCCAGCAGCTTAGACAGAAGTAATTCACCCCTCCACTTT,CASSLDRSNSPLHF
.,TRBV6-5,TRBJ1-1,.,TGTGCCAGCAGTTACGGAGGGAGAGGCACTGAAGCTTTCTTT,CASSYGGRGTEAFF
TRBD1,TRBV5-6,TRBJ1-2,once,TGTGCCAGCAGCTACCCGGGACAGGCCGGGTATGGCTACACCTTC,CASSYPGQAGYGYTF
TRBD2,TRBV28,TRBJ2-3,.,TGTGCCAGCAGTTCCCCAGACAGGCGGGAGGCCACAGATACGCAGTATTTT,CASSSPDRREATDTQYF
.,TRBV7-8,TRBJ2-5,.,TGTGCCAGCAGCTTATCAGGGAACCAAGAGACCCAGTACTTC,CASSLSGNQETQYF
.,TRBV20-1,TRBJ2-7,.,TGCAGTGCTAGTTCCAGCGGCAATCCCTACGAGCAGTACTTC,CSASSSGNPYEQYF
TRBD1,TRBV10-3,TRBJ1-4,.,TGTGCCATCAGTGGGGGGACAGGTGGTTACGAAAAACTGTTTTTT,CAISGGTGGYEKLFF
TRBD1,TRBV19,TRBJ2-7,.,TGTGCCAGTAGTATAGATCTGGACAGGCCAAACGAGCAGTACTTC,CASSIDLDRPNEQYF
.,TRBV7-2,TRBJ2-1,.,TGTGCCAGCAGCTTAACGTCTAGCAGGAATGAGCAGTTCTTC,CASSLTSSRNEQFF
.,TRBV7-2,TRBJ2-2,.,TGTGCCAGCAGCTTCGCAGGCCACGGGGAGCTGTTTTTT,CASSFAGHGELFF
.,TRBV19,TRBJ1-5,.,TGTGCCAGTACCTTTTCGGGTAATCAGCCCCAGCATTTT,CASTFSGNQPQHF
.,TRBV12-2,TRBJ2-1,.,TGTGCAAGTCGCTTAGCGCCTAGCGGGAGGTCCTACAATGAGCAGTTCTTC,CASRLAPSGRSYNEQFF
.,TRBV6-5,TRBJ1-4,few,TGTGCCAGCAGTTACTCGGGGGGGGGCCGTGAAAAACTGTTTTTT,CASSYSGGGREKLFF
.,TRBV6-2/TRBV6-3,TRBJ1-5,.,TGTGCCAGCAGTTTACAGTCTAGCAATCAGCCCCAGCATTTT,CASSLQSSNQPQHF
TRBD2,TRBV9,TRBJ2-7,.,TGTGCCAGCAGCGTAGGCGGGAGGGTAACCTACGAGCAGTACTTC,CASSVGGRVTYEQYF
.,TRBV6-5,TRBJ1-6,few,TGTGCCACGCGGCGGGGTGGGAGTTCACCCCTCCACTTT,CATRRGGSSPLHF
.,TRBV6-5,TRBJ2-7,.,TGTGCCAGCAGCTCCGGGGCCTACGAGCAGTACTTC,CASSSGAYEQYF
.,TRBV5-6,TRBJ1-2,.,TGTGCCAGCAGCTTGGACCCGTTACAGGGTGGCTATGGCTACACCTTC,CASSLDPLQGGYGYTF
.,TRBV5-1,TRBJ2-6,few,TGCGCCAGCTTTAGTACCTCTGGGGCCAACGTCCTGACTTTC,CASFSTSGANVLTF
.,TRBV27,TRBJ1-5,once,TGTGCCAGCAGTTTAAAAGGGGCACACAATCAGCCCCAGCATTTT,CASSLKGAHNQPQHF
TRBD1,TRBV27,TRBJ1-2,.,TGTGCCAGCAGTTTTAGTTTTGGAGGGGGCGATGGCTACACCTTC,CASSFSFGGGDGYTF
.,TRBV4-1,TRBJ2-7,few,TGCGCCAGCAGCCAAGGTCTAGATCCCTACGAGCAGTACTTC,CASSQGLDPYEQYF